This T cell receptor (beta chain) is drawn from a study of OX40 agonist ivuxolimab in advanced cancers. Study details: The patients received ivuxolimab by intravenous route every 2 weeks at 0.01 to 10 mg/kg.

The protocol was immunoSEQ multiplex PCR, while the TCRdb copy is restricted to in-frame clones and leaves out a portion. The sample lists 70,000 to 95,000 clones, 85% to 90% occurring once. Study conclusions and caveats: Antigen specificity of clonally expanded peripheral T cells was not established.

Comment on this clone: The antigen is unknown.

There are 16 residues in the CDR3. After removal of 0 bases from V and 5 bases from J, the junction contained 8 bases not matched to a gene. CDR1 SGHRS and CDR2 YFSETQ come from the germline V gene. The V gene is TRBV5-1, the J gene TRBJ2-5, with TRBD1 matching over 9 bases. The TCR sequence derives from an adult with an advanced solid tumor such as melanoma, head and neck, liver or kidney cancer. The sample was CD4+ or CD8+ T cells sorted from blood, taken in a trial of the OX40 agonist ivuxolimab. DNA of the CDR3: TGCGCCAGCAGCTTGGATGTGACAGGGGGAGGTGAGACCCAGTACTTC. Translated, it gives CASSLDVTGGGETQYF.